The 11 T cell receptor beta chains listed next were all sequenced from one sample in a study of T cells in tumors after PD-1 blockade. Using immunoSEQ multiplex PCR, the repertoire was profiled, and TCRdb retains in-frame clones only, with some absent. Of tens of thousands of clones in the sample, about 74% were seen once. The sequenced sample was PBMCs, obtained after anti-PD-1 treatment. Receptors originate from a human donor with basal cell carcinoma.

The chain has TRBV18 and TRBJ2-2, with D perhaps TRBD2 (7 bases). Germline-derived CDR1 and CDR2 are KGHSH and LQKENI. V was cut by 2 bases and J by 3 bases, with 13 bases left in between. This CDR3 spans 16 amino acids. CDR3 sequence reads: CASSPGAGAYTGELFF. The CDR3 region has the DNA TGTGCCAGCTCACCAGGTGCGGGGGCTTACACCGGGGAGCTGTTTTTT.

The V gene is TRBV7-8, the J gene TRBJ2-7, with 9 bases aligning to TRBD1. The CDR3 is 16 residues long. Germline V lookup: CDR1 SGHVS, CDR2 FQNEAQ. Unmatched junction bases numbered 13, after V lost 5 bases and J lost 5 bases. The CDR3 DNA follows: TGTGCCAGCAGCCCGATACCGGGACAGGGTCGGAACGAGCAGTACTTC. Its translation: CASSPIPGQGRNEQYF.

This clone was picked up a small number of times. V gene TRBV11-3 combines with J gene TRBJ1-1, with 8 bases identical to TRBD1. The germline V gene has CDR1 SGHNT and CDR2 YENEEA. The V segment lost 5 bases and the J segment 5 bases; nucleotides outside the gene matches: 7. There are 14 residues in the CDR3. In DNA, the CDR3 is TGTGCCAGCAGCCCCGGACAGGGAGGGACTGAAGCTTTCTTT. Translated, it gives CASSPGQGGTEAFF.

A word on this clone: Its ends do not fully match the called genes, so a read error is possible. The chain employs TRBV9 and TRBJ1-6; tentatively, D is TRBD1 (5 bases). Per the germline V gene, CDR1 is SGDLS and CDR2 is YYNGEE. CDR3 length equals 16 residues. This CDR3 is CAGSVGASSYNSPLHF. Written as DNA, the CDR3 is TGTGCCGGCAGCGTAGGGGCCAGCTCCTATAATTCACCCCTCCACTTT.

This chain joins TRBV5-1 and TRBJ1-4; 11 bases fit TRBD1. Trimming removed 7 bases from V and 8 bases from J; junction bases left unmatched: 4. Germline V lookup: CDR1 SGHRS, CDR2 YFSETQ. This CDR3 has 13 residues. The CDR3 DNA is TGCGCCAGCGGGACAGGGGGTGACGAAAAACTGTTTTTT. This translates into CASGTGGDEKLFF.

The chain uses TRBV7-9 and TRBJ1-1; 7 bases agree with TRBD1. Germline V gives CDR1 SEHNR, CDR2 FQNEAQ (reference sequence). The V gene end was trimmed by 6 bases and the J gene end by 1 base; junction bases not matched to a gene: 8. The CDR3 is 15 residues long. Here the CDR3 reads CASRSTGQWNTEAFF. The CDR3 coding sequence is TGTGCCAGCAGATCGACAGGGCAATGGAACACTGAAGCTTTCTTT.

Note on this clone: Other DNA variants within this sample encode the same CDR3. V gene TRBV6-4 combines with J gene TRBJ2-3, with 7 bases identical to TRBD1. The CDR3 covers 14 residues. The V and J ends lost 4 bases and 1 base, in that order; junction bases with no gene match: 2. CDR1 is MRHNA and CDR2 is SNTAGT in the germline V gene. CDR3 bases: TGTGCCAGCAGTGGGACAGGCGGCACAGATACGCAGTATTTT. Translating it yields CASSGTGGTDTQYF.

The gene calls are TRBV2 and TRBJ2-1; D is perhaps TRBD1 (6 bases). Deletions cut 10 bases from V and 4 bases from J, with 20 bases between. CDR1 is SNHLY, CDR2 FYNNEI, per germline. The CDR3 is 15 residues long. The CDR3 reads CATSMTGNSYNEQFF. The CDR3 region has the DNA TGTGCCACCTCGATGACAGGCAACTCTTACAATGAGCAGTTCTTC.

V is TRBV5-1 and J is TRBJ2-7; D is undetermined. Germline assignment: CDR1 SGHRS and CDR2 YFSETQ. The CDR3 is made up of 14 amino acids. V gave up 4 bases and J gave up 2 bases, with 13 bases separating them. The CDR3 loop reads CASSPNDGTYEQYF. As DNA, the CDR3 is TGCGCCAGCAGCCCAAACGACGGAACCTACGAGCAGTACTTC. The full variable domain, with the rest looked up from reference TRBV5-1 and TRBJ2-7, is KAGVTQTPRYLIKTRGQQVTLSCSPISGHRSVSWYQQTPGQGLQFLFEYFSETQRNKGNFPGRFSGRQFSNSRSEMNVSTLELGDSALYLCASSPNDGTYEQYFGPGTRLTVT.

This sequence joins TRBV28 and TRBJ2-7, with TRBD1 matching 8 bases. The CDR3 length is 14 residues. Germline trimming cut 6 bases from V and 2 bases from J; bases unmatched to any gene: 6. From germline, CDR1 is MDHEN and CDR2 SYDVKM. CDR3: CASRTTGAPYEQYF. CDR3 bases: TGTGCCAGCAGAACGACAGGGGCCCCCTACGAGCAGTACTTC.

The chain has TRBV6-1 and TRBJ1-1; D is unclear. The germline V and J ends were trimmed by 2 bases and 7 bases, with 8 bases remaining between them. CDR3 size: 12 residues. The germline CDR1 and CDR2 sequences are MNHNS and SASEGT. The DNA for the CDR3 is TGTGCCAGCAGTGAAATCGGGCATGAAGCTTTCTTT. Translating it yields CASSEIGHEAFF.